This paragraph reports one TCR beta chain. The antigen is not known. One end of the junction does not line up with germline, which may come from a read error. The data derive from a study of regulatory T cells in long-lasting Graves disease. Regarding the study as a whole: Repertoires from persistent disease leaned toward TRBV28, TRBJ1-2 and TRBJ2-5.

Through Arm-PCR of CDR3 regions and iRepertoire HTBI primers, TCR beta libraries were built. TCRdb analysed the multiplex PCR reads with MiXCR anew, one entry per CDR3 protein. The sample yields about 500,000 distinct CDR3 sequences, around 13% seen once. Time point specified: newly diagnosed GD, antithyroid drugs for less than 3 months. From RNA extracted from PBMCs, the TCR library was made. Germline V gene data show CDR1 as SEHNR and CDR2 as FQNEAQ (reference sequence). The CDR3 is 15 residues long. These data are also associated with another study on T cells in Graves' hyperthyroidism and ophthalmopathy. From that study: First-round RT-PCR of the TCR CDR3 relied on the HTBI primer set. Blood also held most thyroid clonotypes expanded beyond 0.001.

The chain links TRBV7-9 to TRBJ2-1, with D tentatively TRBD2 (5 bases). Sequencing was performed on peripheral blood mononuclear cells (PBMCs), taken at new diagnosis, from a patient treated with antithyroid drugs. This TCR was sampled from a woman between 25 and 40 years old with Graves disease. The chain's CDR3 is CASSSRGSRYNERFF. In nucleotides, the CDR3 is TGTGCCAGCAGCTCCCGGGGAAGTCGATACAATGAGCGGTTCTTC.